One sample yielded the 31 T cell receptor beta chains listed below, sequenced in a study of regulatory T cells in long-lasting Graves disease. According to the study, TCR beta libraries were built with iRepertoire HTBI primers and CDR3-region Arm-PCR. TCRdb re-analysed the multiplex PCR reads in MiXCR, keeping a single row per CDR3 protein. Of about 620,000 distinct CDR3 sequences listed, roughly 15% are singletons. Described time point: newly diagnosed GD, antithyroid drugs for less than 3 months. There was RNA extracted from PBMCs, and the TCR library was made from it. This sample also belongs to another study, concerning T cells in Graves' hyperthyroidism and ophthalmopathy.

This specimen was peripheral blood mononuclear cells (PBMCs), taken at new diagnosis, from a patient treated with antithyroid drugs. The receptors originated from a woman in her 30s with Graves disease.

This clonotype was seen more than once but under ten times. The chain employs TRBV7-9 and TRBJ2-1, with TRBD1 matching 9 bases. CDR3 length equals 15 residues. From germline, CDR1 is SEHNR and CDR2 FQNEAQ (reference sequence). The J segment lost 6 bases and the V segment lost 1 base, leaving 4 bases of the junction unmatched. The CDR3 reads CASSLVRDRVNEQFF. CDR3 nucleotide sequence: TGTGCCAGCAGCTTAGTCCGGGACAGGGTCAATGAGCAGTTCTTC.

This clonotype was counted ten times or more. The rearrangement joins TRBV5-4 to TRBJ1-1; D unresolved. Germline CDR1 SGHNT, CDR2 YYREEE (reference sequence). Trimming stripped 4 bases from V and 4 bases from J, with 17 bases between. This CDR3 contains 15 residues. The CDR3: CASSRAGFGLTEAFF. The CDR3 DNA sequence: TGTGCCAGCAGCCGGGCCGGCTTCGGTCTCACTGAAGCTTTCTTT.

The chain couples TRBV2 to TRBJ1-1; no clear D. Germline lookup yields CDR1 SNHLY and CDR2 FYNNEI. This CDR3 spans 12 amino acids. The V end lost 2 bases, the J end lost 5 bases, and 6 bases lay between the germline ends. The CDR3 spells CASSERATEAFF. Here the CDR3 DNA reads TGTGCCAGCAGTGAAAGGGCTACTGAAGCTTTCTTT.

This clonotype was picked up a small number of times. J is TRBJ2-2 and V is TRBV27; D remains ambiguous. The CDR3 spans 15 residues. Germline CDR1 reads MNHEY; CDR2 reads SMNVEV (reference sequence). The ends were cut back, 5 bases at V and 7 bases at J, with 17 bases in the middle. The CDR3 coding sequence is TGTGCCAGCAGTAAACTTACCAGTTTGAACGGGGAGCTGTTTTTT. Amino acid sequence: CASSKLTSLNGELFF.

This clonotype was found a few times. The chain carries TRBV11-3 and TRBJ2-7; 9 bases line up with TRBD1. The germline CDR1 and CDR2 sequences are SGHNT and YENEEA. CDR3 length equals 16 residues. The V gene end was trimmed by 0 bases and the J gene end by 3 bases; junction bases not matched to a gene: 6. The DNA of the CDR3 is TGTGCCAGCAGCTTAGAATTCACAGGGGGCAACTACGAGCAGTACTTC. Its translation: CASSLEFTGGNYEQYF. Full variable domain (missing parts from reference TRBV11-3 and TRBJ2-7): EAGVVQSPRYKIIEKKQPVAFWCNPISGHNTLYWYLQNLGQGPELLIRYENEEAVDDSQLPKDRFSAERLKGVDSTLKIQPAELGDSAVYLCASSLEFTGGNYEQYFGPGTRLTVT.

This clonotype occurred a few times. The V and J genes are TRBV27 and TRBJ2-5, with D perhaps being TRBD1 or TRBD2 (7 bases each). Germline V gene data show CDR1 as MNHEY and CDR2 as SMNVEV (reference sequence). There are 14 residues in the CDR3. Trimming removed 6 bases from V and 4 bases from J, with 15 bases in between. The CDR3 DNA follows: TGTGCCAGCAGCATCAGGGGGGGGGGAGAGACCCAGTACTTC. Protein: CASSIRGGGETQYF.

Only one count was recorded for this clonotype. V is TRBV19 and J is TRBJ1-5; perhaps TRBD1 as D (6 bases). CDR3 length: 16 residues. The V end was cut by 5 bases, the J end by 1 base, with 15 bases between. CDR1 and CDR2 (germline): LNHDA, SQIVND (reference sequence). Written as DNA, the CDR3 is TGTGCCAGTAGTGGGGGTCGAGGGGGAAGCAATCAGCCCCAGCATTTT. Translation: CASSGGRGGSNQPQHF.

This clonotype was observed many times. J is TRBJ2-7 and V is TRBV2; tentatively, D is TRBD2 (5 bases). Per the germline V gene, CDR1 is SNHLY and CDR2 is FYNNEI. Trimming removed 6 bases at V and 6 bases at J, with 15 bases between. The CDR3 length is 13 residues. Written as DNA, the CDR3 is TGTGCCAGCAGCGGACTGAAATTCGTCGAGCAGTACTTC. Its protein is CASSGLKFVEQYF.

The J gene is TRBJ2-3, the V gene TRBV5-6; TRBD2 matches at 7 bases. Germline V gives CDR1 SGHDT, CDR2 YYEEEE. With 4 bases clipped from V and 5 bases from J, the junction kept 19 bases outside the gene matches. The CDR3 contains 18 residues. CDR3 DNA sequence: TGTGCCAGCAGCCCGCTCCCCAAGGGAGCGGGATACGAAGATACGCAGTATTTT. It yields the protein CASSPLPKGAGYEDTQYF.

CDR3 amino acids: CSASGSHTYEQYF. The CDR3 DNA sequence: TGCAGTGCTAGTGGTAGCCATACCTACGAGCAGTACTTC. The chain links TRBV20-1 to TRBJ2-7; D not certain. Trimming shortened V by 3 bases and J by 2 bases, and 11 bases separated the two germline ends. Germline CDR1 is DFQATT and CDR2 is SNEGSKA (reference sequence). CDR3 length: 13 amino acids.

The chain employs TRBV7-9 and TRBJ1-1, with 10 bases matching TRBD1. Germline V gene lookup returns CDR1 SEHNR and CDR2 FQNEAQ (reference sequence). This CDR3 contains 16 residues. J was trimmed by 3 bases and V by 5 bases; bases with no gene match: 9. The CDR3 loop is CASSPQDRGSHTEAFF. As DNA, the CDR3 is TGTGCCAGCAGCCCCCAGGACAGGGGGAGCCACACTGAAGCTTTCTTT.

The chain combines TRBV7-9 with TRBJ1-1; D unclear. This CDR3 is 12 amino acids long. Trimming took 2 bases from V and 8 from J, leaving 9 bases between them. Germline V gene data show CDR1 as SEHNR and CDR2 as FQNEAQ (reference sequence). CDR3 coding DNA: TGTGCCAGCAGCTTATCCGGCGGAGAAGCTTTCTTT. Protein product: CASSLSGGEAFF.

Worth noting for this clonotype: One base away lies a much larger clone, so this may be a sequencing read error. This sequence joins TRBV28 and TRBJ2-7, with 11 bases identical to TRBD2. The germline V gene encodes CDR1 MDHEN and CDR2 SYDVKM. The CDR3 is 14 amino acids. CDR3 coding DNA: TGTGCCAGCACTGTGACTAGCGGGGCCTACGAGCAGTGCTTC. It encodes CASTVTSGAYEQCF.

This clonotype was seen more than once but under ten times. This chain uses TRBV15 with TRBJ2-4; weak D call: TRBD2 (6 bases). The V and J ends lost 4 bases and 15 bases respectively, with 22 bases between them. The CDR3 consists of 14 residues. The V gene's germline CDR1 is LNHNV and CDR2 YYDKDF (reference sequence). Here the CDR3 reads CATSKATLGPGRYF. CDR3 in DNA: TGTGCCACCAGCAAAGCCACCCTAGGACCCGGGAGGTACTTC.

This chain uses TRBV20-1 with TRBJ2-5, with 7 positions matching TRBD1. The CDR3 sequence is 12 residues long. After removal of 6 bases from V and 4 bases from J, the junction contained 5 bases not matched to a gene. CDR1 is DFQATT and CDR2 is SNEGSKA in the germline V gene (reference sequence). The CDR3 region has the DNA TGCAGTGCGACAGGGTGGGGAGAGACCCAGTACTTC. This gives the protein CSATGWGETQYF.

In this sample, this clonotype turned up many times. The chain recombines TRBV10-2 with TRBJ2-7; 7 bases are shared with TRBD1. CDR3 length: 13 residues. Unmatched junction bases numbered 6, after V lost 8 bases and J lost 2 bases. Germline V gene lookup returns CDR1 WSHSY and CDR2 SAAADI. CDR3 residues: CASGSGTAYEQYF. CDR3 nucleotide sequence: TGCGCCAGCGGGTCCGGGACAGCCTACGAGCAGTACTTC.

This clonotype showed up many times. V is TRBV2 and J is TRBJ1-4; weak D call: TRBD1 (5 bases). The length of the CDR3 is 12 residues. Germline assignment: CDR1 SNHLY and CDR2 FYNNEI. CDR3 in amino acids: CAVRDLSEKLFF. CDR3 DNA sequence: TGTGCGGTCAGGGATCTGAGTGAAAAACTGTTTTTT.

DNA for the CDR3: TGTGCCAGCAGTCTGACTAGCCCCTCTCAAACAGATACGCAGTATTTT. Protein product: CASSLTSPSQTDTQYF. This chain links TRBV6-2 or TRBV6-3 with TRBJ2-3; the match to TRBD2 covers 7 bases. Losses at the gene ends were 5 bases for V and 3 bases for J; bases not matched to a gene: 11. The CDR3 extends over 16 amino acids. Germline lookup yields CDR1 MNHEY and CDR2 SVGEGT.

This clonotype was seen ten or more times. The genes are TRBV12-3 or TRBV12-4 and TRBJ2-7; a weak D match, TRBD2 (6 bases). CDR3 size: 18 residues. Trimming pared 2 bases from V and 2 bases from J, leaving 22 bases between. The chain's CDR3 is CASSLSATRLDNTYEQYF. The CDR3 nucleotides are TGTGCCAGCAGTTTAAGCGCCACCAGACTAGATAATACCTACGAGCAGTACTTC.

V and J are TRBV24-1 and TRBJ2-2; D is undetermined. Trimming left V 2 bases short and J 0 bases short, with 6 bases between. CDR1 is KGHDR, CDR2 SFDVKD, per germline. The CDR3 runs to 15 residues. CDR3 amino acids: CATSDSPPNTGELFF. CDR3 nucleotides: TGTGCCACCAGTGATTCGCCTCCGAACACCGGGGAGCTGTTTTTT.

This clonotype came up many times. The V and J genes are TRBV27 and TRBJ1-2, with a weak D call TRBD1 (6 bases). This CDR3 comprises 13 residues. CDR1 is MNHEY and CDR2 is SMNVEV in the germline V gene (reference sequence). Trimming pared 5 bases from V and 6 bases from J, leaving 13 bases between. CDR3 residues: CASSPQNRDGYTF. DNA for the CDR3: TGTGCCAGCAGTCCCCAGAACAGGGATGGCTACACCTTC.

Regarding this clonotype: This sequence is one base from a far larger clone and is likely a read error. V is TRBV28 and J is TRBJ2-1; D might be TRBD1 (6 bases). The CDR3 runs 14 residues. Germline lookup yields CDR1 MDHEN and CDR2 SYDVKM. Trimming took off 4 bases at V and 7 bases at J, with 14 bases between the two ends. Written as DNA, the CDR3 is TGTGCCAGCAGTTCATGGGGGACAAAGAATGAGCAGTTCTTC. Protein product: CASSSWGTKNEQFF.

In its sample, this clonotype was seen a few times. The rearrangement uses TRBV4-1 and TRBJ2-7, with D unresolved. This CDR3 is built from 12 residues. The V and J ends lost 3 bases and 3 bases respectively, with 6 bases between them. Germline lookup yields CDR1 MGHRA and CDR2 YSYEKL. The CDR3 DNA reads as TGCGCCAGCAGCCACCAAGACTACGAGCAGTACTTC. Its protein is CASSHQDYEQYF.

V and J are TRBV27 and TRBJ2-6; D remains unclear. The CDR3 length is 15 residues. V lost 4 bases to trimming and J lost 2 bases, with 9 bases between them. Germline V lookup: CDR1 MNHEY, CDR2 SMNVEV (reference sequence). The DNA for the CDR3 is TGTGCCAGCAGTTATATAAGGGCTGGGGCCAACGTCCTGACTTTC. Encoded protein: CASSYIRAGANVLTF.

The rearrangement joins TRBV5-8 to TRBJ2-5; possible D gene TRBD1, 7 bases. The CDR3 has 14 residues. The V and J ends lost 7 bases and 1 base respectively, with 14 bases between them. Germline loops: CDR1 SGHTS, CDR2 YDEGEE. CDR3 coding DNA: TGTGCCAGCGGCGGGACAGCACTCCAAGAGACCCAGTACTTC. Translation gives CASGGTALQETQYF. Variable domain in full (rest from reference TRBV5-8 and TRBJ2-5): EAGVTQSPTHLIKTRGQQATLRCSPISGHTSVYWYQQALGLGLQFLLWYDEGEERNRGNFPPRFSGRQFPNYSSELNVNALELEDSALYLCASGGTALQETQYFGPGTRLLVL.

This clonotype was picked up many times. The rearrangement joins TRBV3-1 to TRBJ2-5; no clear D gene. CDR3 size: 15 residues. V lost 3 bases to trimming and J lost 4 bases, with 15 bases between them. CDR1 LGHDT and CDR2 YNNKEL come from the germline V gene (reference sequence). In nucleotides, the CDR3 is TGTGCCAGCAGCCATCCCGGAAAGCCACGAGAGACCCAGTACTTC. Protein product: CASSHPGKPRETQYF.

This clonotype has a handful of counts. The J gene is TRBJ1-5, the V gene TRBV24-1; possibly TRBD1 for D (6 bases). From germline, CDR1 is KGHDR and CDR2 SFDVKD. V lost 2 bases and J 4 bases, leaving 11 bases between the germline ends. The CDR3 extends over 15 amino acids. CDR3 residues: CATSDSTGRNQPQHF. CDR3 in DNA: TGTGCCACCAGTGATTCGACAGGAAGGAATCAGCCCCAGCATTTT.

The chain links TRBV20-1 to TRBJ2-1; D call uncertain. Germline V gene lookup returns CDR1 DFQATT and CDR2 SNEGSKA (reference sequence). The CDR3 has 10 amino acids. Trimming stripped 2 bases from V and 6 bases from J, with 2 bases between. CDR3 in amino acids: CSARFNEQFF. In nucleotides, the CDR3 is TGCAGTGCTAGATTCAATGAGCAGTTCTTC.

This clonotype has a count of ten or more. The chain recombines TRBV20-1 with TRBJ1-1; D unclear. Per the germline V gene, CDR1 is DFQATT and CDR2 is SNEGSKA (reference sequence). Trimming pared 6 bases from V and 1 base from J, leaving 12 bases between. The length of the CDR3 is 13 residues. The CDR3 nucleotides read TGCAGTGCGTCTCCGGGAACGAACACTGAAGCTTTCTTT. This encodes CSASPGTNTEAFF.

Only a few counts were recorded for this clonotype. V usage is TRBV29-1 and J usage is TRBJ2-2, with D tentatively TRBD2 (6 bases). The CDR3 has 18 amino acids. Germline CDR1 is SQVTM and CDR2 is ANQGSEA. Trimming removed 0 bases from V and 1 base from J, with 18 bases in between. The DNA of the CDR3 is TGCAGCGTTGAAGATCCTGGACTATCCGGAGAGAACACCGGGGAGCTGTTTTTT. It is translated as CSVEDPGLSGENTGELFF.

V gene TRBV7-8 combines with J gene TRBJ2-7, with 9 bases matching TRBD1. CDR3 size: 15 residues. Germline CDR1 SGHVS, CDR2 FQNEAQ. Trimming at V came to 0 bases and at J to 2 bases, leaving 2 bases not matched to a gene. This CDR3 is CASSLARTGAYEQYF. The CDR3 DNA reads as TGTGCCAGCAGCTTAGCCCGGACAGGGGCCTACGAGCAGTACTTC.